Here is one T cell receptor beta chain with its context. This specimen comes from a study of blood T cell repertoires in COVID-19. Study-wide background: The United States, Italy and Spain supplied acute and convalescent COVID-19 samples. Sample material is recorded as cDNA or gDNA derived from T cells, B-cell-depleted T cells, or PBMCs.

Authors' processing steps: The authors estimated nucleated cell counts from reference gene primer amplification. Libraries were prepared by immunoSEQ multiplex PCR; TCRdb keeps only in-frame clonotypes and omits some of them. The V and J calls and clone size are taken from that table; D and trimming were inferred from the DNA. The sample lists 300,000 to 450,000 clones; about 90% were seen once. The CDR3 covers 14 residues. The germline CDR1 and CDR2 sequences are MNHNY and SVGAGI (reference sequence). With 8 bases removed from V and 0 bases from J, the gap between germline ends came to 8 bases. The sample taken for sequencing was peripheral blood. The rearrangement uses TRBV6-6 and TRBJ1-6; D unclear. The TCR comes from a woman aged 55-69 years with COVID-19, enrolled during active disease. DNA of the CDR3: TGTGCCAGCCGGGAGAGCTCCTATAATTCACCCCTCCACTTT. Its protein is CASRESSYNSPLHF.